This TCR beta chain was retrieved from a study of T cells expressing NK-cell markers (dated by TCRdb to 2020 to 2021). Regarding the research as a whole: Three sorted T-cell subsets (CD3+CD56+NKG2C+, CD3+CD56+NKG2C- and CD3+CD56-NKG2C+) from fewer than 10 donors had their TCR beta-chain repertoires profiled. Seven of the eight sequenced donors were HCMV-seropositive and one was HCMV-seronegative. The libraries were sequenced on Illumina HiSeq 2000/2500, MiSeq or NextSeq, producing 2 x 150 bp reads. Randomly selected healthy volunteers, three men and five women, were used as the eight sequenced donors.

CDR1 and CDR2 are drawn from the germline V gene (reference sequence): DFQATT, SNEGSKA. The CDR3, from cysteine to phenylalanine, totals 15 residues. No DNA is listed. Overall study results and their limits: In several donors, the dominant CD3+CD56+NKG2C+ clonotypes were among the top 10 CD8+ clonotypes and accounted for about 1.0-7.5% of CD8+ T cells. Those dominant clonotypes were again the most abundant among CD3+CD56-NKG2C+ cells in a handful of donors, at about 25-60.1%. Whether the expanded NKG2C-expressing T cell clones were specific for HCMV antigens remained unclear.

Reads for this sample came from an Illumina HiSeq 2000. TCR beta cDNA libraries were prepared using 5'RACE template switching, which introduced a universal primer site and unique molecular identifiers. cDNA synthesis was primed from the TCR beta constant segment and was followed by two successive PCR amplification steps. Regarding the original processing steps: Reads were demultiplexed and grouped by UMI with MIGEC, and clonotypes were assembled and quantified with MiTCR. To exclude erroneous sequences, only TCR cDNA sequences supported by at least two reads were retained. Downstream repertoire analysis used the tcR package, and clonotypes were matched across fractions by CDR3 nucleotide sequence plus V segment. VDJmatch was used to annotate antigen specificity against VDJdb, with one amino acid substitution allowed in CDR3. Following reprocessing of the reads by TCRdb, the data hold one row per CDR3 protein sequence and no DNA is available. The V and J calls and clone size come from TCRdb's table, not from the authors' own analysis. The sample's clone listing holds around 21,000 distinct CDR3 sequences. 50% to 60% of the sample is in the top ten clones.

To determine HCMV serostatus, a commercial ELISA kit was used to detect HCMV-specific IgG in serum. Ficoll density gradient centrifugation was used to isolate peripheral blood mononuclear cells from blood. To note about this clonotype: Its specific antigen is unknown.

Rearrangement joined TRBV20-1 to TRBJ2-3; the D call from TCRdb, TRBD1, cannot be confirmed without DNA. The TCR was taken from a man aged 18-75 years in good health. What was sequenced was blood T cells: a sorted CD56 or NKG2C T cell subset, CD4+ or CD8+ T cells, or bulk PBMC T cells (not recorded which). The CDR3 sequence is CSARGGSVGTDTQYF.